The clone carrying this TCR beta chain was seen only once. Its antigen is not identified. This sample is part of a study of T cell responses to AZD1222 COVID-19 vaccine. Study at large: Pooling covered second doses at about 4 or about 12 weeks.

Germline lookup yields CDR1 KGHDR and CDR2 SFDVKD. After removal of 12 bases from V and 0 bases from J, the junction contained 20 bases not matched to a gene. CDR3 length: 18 residues. This table comes from immunoSEQ multiplex PCR, and its TCRdb copy is limited to in-frame clones, with some not included. The repertoire holds roughly 120,000 clones, with 88% as singletons. Overall study findings and caveats: Clonal diversity may have been underestimated in mostly white British donors. The study found Spike-specific TCR breadth and depth rose after two AZD1222 doses.

The sample was peripheral blood, taken on day 0 of AZD1222 vaccination. The rearrangement links TRBV24-1 to TRBJ1-1; 8 bases map to TRBD1. This TCR derives from an adult in good health. The CDR3 DNA reads as TGTGCCGCCCCAAGGACAGGGACTAAGGGTCCGATGAACACTGAAGCTTTCTTT. This sequence encodes CAAPRTGTKGPMNTEAFF.